This TCR beta chain was sequenced for a study of early T cells in non-severe SARS-CoV-2 infection. This clonotype has just a few counts. Trimming cost V 3 bases and J 0 bases, with 12 bases left between them. Germline V gives CDR1 DFQATT, CDR2 SNEGSKA (reference sequence). This CDR3 comprises 15 residues. In the library, individual cDNA molecules carried attached unique molecular identifiers. TCRdb re-called the 5' RACE reads with MiXCR, one entry per CDR3 protein. In the table there are tens of thousands of distinct CDR3 sequences, roughly an eighth of which are singletons. This TCR was recovered from an adult who was a healthcare worker with PCR-confirmed SARS-CoV-2 infection or an uninfected control (not recorded which). Sequenced sample: whole blood. The chain carries TRBV20-1 and TRBJ1-5; D gene unclear. CDR3 sequence reads: CSASSGLGSNQPQHF. Written as DNA, the CDR3 is TGCAGTGCTAGTAGTGGGCTGGGTAGCAATCAGCCCCAGCATTTT.